These 22 T cell receptor beta chains originate from one sample sequenced in a study of blood T cell repertoires in COVID-19 (dated by TCRdb to the early 2020s). Library generation was performed with the immunoSEQ multiplex PCR assay. Drawn from immuneACCESS, this table holds only the in-frame rearrangements with V and J called that TCRdb kept. Clones are partly lost; checked studies trace under half to an unresolved V gene and leave the rest unexplained. The sample includes around 140,000 clones, with around 89% observed a single time. Less than 4.5% of the sample goes to the ten largest clones. Material for sequencing was peripheral blood. Receptors originate from a man between 60 and 75 years old with COVID-19, enrolled during active disease.

The table lists this clone with a count of one. The chain has TRBV11-2 and TRBJ1-1, with TRBD1 as a possible D gene (5 bases). The CDR3 has 15 residues. V lost 0 bases to trimming and J lost 5 bases, with 13 bases between them. CDR1 and CDR2 from the germline V gene are SGHAT and FQNNGV. The CDR3: CASSLEGASFTEAFF. The CDR3 DNA follows: TGTGCCAGCAGCTTAGAAGGGGCATCATTTACTGAAGCTTTCTTT.

The chain combines TRBV7-9 with TRBJ2-2, with 10 bases matching TRBD1. CDR3 length equals 18 residues. The germline V gene encodes CDR1 SEHNR and CDR2 FQNEAQ (reference sequence). V shed 5 bases and J 5 bases; nucleotides not matched to a gene: 14. CDR3 in amino acids: CASSRWTGGGVRTGELFF. CDR3 nucleotide sequence: TGTGCCAGCAGCCGCTGGACAGGGGGTGGTGTAAGGACCGGGGAGCTGTTTTTT.

This clone was recorded only once. CDR3 nucleotides: TGTGCCAGCAGTTTCGTCTTCAGGGCCTACGAGCAGTACTTC. It yields the protein CASSFVFRAYEQYF. The chain joins TRBV6-5 to TRBJ2-7; tentative D call: TRBD1 (5 bases). The CDR3 totals 14 residues. Trimming stripped 4 bases from V and 2 bases from J, with 12 bases between. Germline assignment: CDR1 MNHEY and CDR2 SVGAGI.

The chain couples TRBV7-2 to TRBJ1-4; TRBD1 matches 9 bases. The germline V gene has CDR1 SGHTA and CDR2 FQGNSA. Unmatched junction bases numbered 4, after V lost 1 base and J lost 10 bases. The CDR3 covers 14 residues. This CDR3 is CASSLETGGGKLFF. The CDR3 nucleotides are TGTGCCAGCAGCTTAGAAACAGGGGGCGGAAAACTGTTTTTT.

The chain carries TRBV9 and TRBJ2-1, with 10 bases that match TRBD2. Germline-derived CDR1 and CDR2 are SGDLS and YYNGEE. The V and J ends lost 6 bases and 6 bases, in that order; junction bases with no gene match: 9. CDR3 size: 15 residues. CDR3 coding DNA: TGTGCCAGCAACTCCGGGACTAGCGAACTCAATGAGCAGTTCTTC. Residues: CASNSGTSELNEQFF.

The gene calls are TRBV18 and TRBJ1-1; weak D call: TRBD1 (6 bases). V lost 2 bases and J lost 5, with 12 bases in between. This CDR3 spans 14 amino acids. Looked up from germline, CDR1 is KGHSH and CDR2 is LQKENI. The CDR3 region has the DNA TGTGCCAGCTCACCATCAAGGGGGGGGACTGAAGCTTTCTTT. The encoded protein is CASSPSRGGTEAFF.

V is TRBV3-1 (or the pseudogene TRBV3-2) and J is TRBJ2-1, with 8 bases matching TRBD2. This CDR3 contains 16 residues. From germline, CDR1 is LGHDT and CDR2 YNNKEL (reference sequence). With 1 base clipped from V and 6 bases from J, the junction kept 8 bases outside the gene matches. CDR3 DNA: TGTGCCAGCAGCCAAGCCCCGGGACTAGGGAGCAATGAGCAGTTCTTC. It specifies CASSQAPGLGSNEQFF.

The chain uses TRBV9 and TRBJ1-2, with TRBD1 matching over 9 bases. The CDR3 consists of 14 residues. Germline lookup yields CDR1 SGDLS and CDR2 YYNGEE. The trim removed 4 bases at V and 7 bases at J, leaving 8 bases unmatched. CDR3 sequence (DNA): TGTGCCAGCAGCCCCACGGGACAGGGAAGTGGCTACACCTTC. Its protein is CASSPTGQGSGYTF.

This sequence joins TRBV5-4 and TRBJ1-6, with D hard to call. CDR3 length: 14 residues. Germline CDR1 is SGHNT and CDR2 is YYREEE (reference sequence). V was cut by 3 bases and J by 11 bases, with 15 bases left in between. DNA for the CDR3: TGTGCCAGCAGCTCCGGGTCCAGCCGGGCACCCCTCCACTTT. Translated, it gives CASSSGSSRAPLHF.

This chain connects TRBV6-1 to TRBJ2-3; the match to TRBD2 covers 10 bases. This CDR3 contains 14 residues. CDR1 is MNHNS and CDR2 is SASEGT in the germline V gene. V was pared by 2 bases and J by 14 bases, with 10 bases of the junction left unmatched. DNA for the CDR3: TGTGCCAGCAGTGAATCAGGGCTAGCGGGGGCGCGGTATTTT. It yields the protein CASSESGLAGARYF.

Written as DNA, the CDR3 is TGTGCCAGCACGTACAGGGGATCTGGCTACACCTTC. Amino acids: CASTYRGSGYTF. J is TRBJ1-2 and V is TRBV28; 7 positions agree with TRBD1. This CDR3 is built from 12 residues. CDR1 and CDR2 from the germline V gene are MDHEN and SYDVKM. Trimming took 7 bases from V and 7 from J; bases not matched to a gene: 6.

This clone was recorded once. V usage is TRBV7-2 and J usage is TRBJ1-5, with a weak D call TRBD1 (6 bases). Germline loops: CDR1 SGHTA, CDR2 FQGNSA. This CDR3 contains 15 residues. Trimming pared 1 base from V and 6 bases from J, leaving 13 bases between. The CDR3: CASSLVQGSSQPQHF. The CDR3 nucleotides read TGTGCCAGCAGCTTAGTGCAGGGGAGCTCTCAGCCCCAGCATTTT.

The gene calls are TRBV30 and TRBJ1-4; a weak D match, TRBD1 (5 bases). From germline, CDR1 is GTSNPN and CDR2 SVGIG (reference sequence). Trimming took 0 bases from V and 3 from J, leaving 8 bases between them. This CDR3 contains 14 residues. For the CDR3, the DNA is TGTGCCTGGAGTGTCTGGGGCTCTAATGAAAAACTGTTTTTT. Amino acids: CAWSVWGSNEKLFF.

The chain has TRBV5-6 and TRBJ2-7, with D hard to call. The germline V gene encodes CDR1 SGHDT and CDR2 YYEEEE. With 4 bases removed from V and 2 bases from J, the gap between germline ends came to 4 bases. The CDR3 covers 11 residues. The CDR3 loop is CASSQAYEQYF. The CDR3 DNA sequence: TGTGCCAGCAGCCAGGCCTACGAGCAGTACTTC.

The V gene is TRBV14, the J gene TRBJ2-2; 15 bases align to TRBD2. Germline assignment: CDR1 SGHDN and CDR2 FVKESK. With V trimmed by 5 bases and J by 3 bases, 7 bases remained unmatched. The CDR3 contains 18 residues. The CDR3 spells CASSSRTSGGAYTGELFF. The DNA for the CDR3 is TGTGCCAGCAGCTCCCGGACTAGCGGGGGGGCTTACACCGGGGAGCTGTTTTTT.

CDR3 residues: CASSSHDRVHNYGYTF. CDR3 in DNA: TGTGCCAGCAGTTCCCACGACAGGGTTCATAACTATGGCTACACCTTC. The chain joins TRBV27 to TRBJ1-2, with 7 positions matching TRBD1. This CDR3 comprises 16 residues. Per germline, CDR1 MNHEY and CDR2 SMNVEV (reference sequence). J was trimmed by 1 base and V by 4 bases; bases with no gene match: 9.

This chain joins TRBV6-5 and TRBJ2-3; D not resolved. Germline V lookup: CDR1 MNHEY, CDR2 SVGAGI. CDR3 size: 13 residues. V was pared by 3 bases and J by 1 base, with 5 bases between. CDR3 sequence reads: CASSYGRTDTQYF. In DNA, the CDR3 is TGTGCCAGCAGTTATGGGCGCACAGATACGCAGTATTTT.

The chain carries TRBV3-1 (or the pseudogene TRBV3-2) and TRBJ1-2, with 11 bases matching TRBD1. CDR1 is LGHDT and CDR2 is YNNKEL in the germline V gene (reference sequence). The CDR3 has 14 amino acids. The trim removed 4 bases at V and 7 bases at J, leaving 5 bases unmatched. The CDR3 is CASSPDRGLGGYTF. The CDR3 nucleotides read TGTGCCAGCAGCCCGGACAGGGGGCTGGGTGGCTACACCTTC.

The V gene is TRBV12-3 or TRBV12-4, the J gene TRBJ2-3, with D perhaps TRBD1 (5 bases). The CDR3 is made up of 13 amino acids. V lost 5 bases to trimming and J lost 5 bases, with 11 bases between them. CDR3 protein: CASSRQSGDTQYF. The CDR3 DNA follows: TGTGCCAGCAGTCGACAGTCCGGAGATACGCAGTATTTT.

The genes are TRBV9 and TRBJ2-1; 13 bases agree with TRBD2. V lost 3 bases to trimming and J lost 1 base; unmatched junction nucleotides: 10. The germline CDR1 and CDR2 sequences are SGDLS and YYNGEE. The CDR3 runs 19 residues. CDR3 coding DNA: TGTGCCAGCAGCGCGCGACTAGCGGGGGGACCTAAATCCTACAATGAGCAGTTCTTC. It encodes CASSARLAGGPKSYNEQFF.

The CDR3 here is CASSQDDRYQPQHF. In DNA form, the CDR3 reads TGTGCCAGCAGCCAAGATGACAGATATCAGCCCCAGCATTTT. This chain links TRBV4-2 with TRBJ1-5; perhaps TRBD1 as D (5 bases). The V end lost 0 bases, the J end lost 5 bases, and 8 bases lay between the germline ends. The CDR3 consists of 14 residues. The germline gives CDR1 LGHNA, CDR2 YNFKEQ.

V is TRBV5-1 and J is TRBJ2-5, with no clear D. Trimming stripped 0 bases from V and 2 bases from J, with 8 bases between. Germline V gene data show CDR1 as SGHRS and CDR2 as YFSETQ. The CDR3 has 14 amino acids. DNA of the CDR3: TGCGCCAGCAGCTTGGAGCCGCTACAAGAGACCCAGTACTTC. This gives the protein CASSLEPLQETQYF.